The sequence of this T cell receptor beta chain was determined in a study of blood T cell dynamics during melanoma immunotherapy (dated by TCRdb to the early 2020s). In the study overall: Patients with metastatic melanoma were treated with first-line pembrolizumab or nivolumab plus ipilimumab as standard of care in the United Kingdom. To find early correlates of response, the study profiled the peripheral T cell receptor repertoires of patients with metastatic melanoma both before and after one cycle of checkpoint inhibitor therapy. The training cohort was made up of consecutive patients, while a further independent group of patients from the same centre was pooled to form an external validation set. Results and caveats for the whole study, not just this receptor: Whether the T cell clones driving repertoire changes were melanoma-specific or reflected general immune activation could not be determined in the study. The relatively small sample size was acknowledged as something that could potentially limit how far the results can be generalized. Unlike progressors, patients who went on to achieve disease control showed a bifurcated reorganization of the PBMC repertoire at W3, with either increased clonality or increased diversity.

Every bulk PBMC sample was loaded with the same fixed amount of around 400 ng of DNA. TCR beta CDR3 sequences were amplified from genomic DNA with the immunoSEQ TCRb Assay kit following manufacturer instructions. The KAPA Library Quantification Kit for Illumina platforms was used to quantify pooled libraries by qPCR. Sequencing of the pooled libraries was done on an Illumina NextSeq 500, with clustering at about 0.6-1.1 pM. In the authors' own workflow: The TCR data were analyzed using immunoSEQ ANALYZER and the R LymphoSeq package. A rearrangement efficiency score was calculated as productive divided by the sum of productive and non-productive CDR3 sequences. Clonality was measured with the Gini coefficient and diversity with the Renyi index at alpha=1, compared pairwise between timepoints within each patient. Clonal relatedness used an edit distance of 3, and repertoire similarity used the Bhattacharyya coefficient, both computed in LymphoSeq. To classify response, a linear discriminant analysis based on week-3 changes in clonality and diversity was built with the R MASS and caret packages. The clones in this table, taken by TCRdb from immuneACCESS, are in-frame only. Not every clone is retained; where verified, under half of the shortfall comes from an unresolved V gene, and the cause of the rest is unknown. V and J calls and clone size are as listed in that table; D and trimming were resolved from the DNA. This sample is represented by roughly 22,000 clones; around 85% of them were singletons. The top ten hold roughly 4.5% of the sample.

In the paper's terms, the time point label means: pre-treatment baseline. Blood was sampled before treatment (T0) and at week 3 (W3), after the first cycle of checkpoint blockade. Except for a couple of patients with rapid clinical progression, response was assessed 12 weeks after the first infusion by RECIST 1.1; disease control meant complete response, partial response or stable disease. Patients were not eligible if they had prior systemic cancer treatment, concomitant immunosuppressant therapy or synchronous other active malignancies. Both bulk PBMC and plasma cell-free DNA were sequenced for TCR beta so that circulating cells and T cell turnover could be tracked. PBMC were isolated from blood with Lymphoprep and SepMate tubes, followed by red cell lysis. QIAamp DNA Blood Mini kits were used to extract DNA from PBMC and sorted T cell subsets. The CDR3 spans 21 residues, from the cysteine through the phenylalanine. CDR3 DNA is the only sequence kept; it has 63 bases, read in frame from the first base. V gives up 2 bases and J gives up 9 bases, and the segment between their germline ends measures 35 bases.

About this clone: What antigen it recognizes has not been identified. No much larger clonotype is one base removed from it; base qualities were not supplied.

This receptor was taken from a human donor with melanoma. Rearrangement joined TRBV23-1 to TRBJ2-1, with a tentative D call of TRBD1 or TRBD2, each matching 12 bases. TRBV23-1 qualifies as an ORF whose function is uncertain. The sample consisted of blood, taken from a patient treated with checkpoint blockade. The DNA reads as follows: TGCGCCAGCAGTCAAAGTAGGCGGGACAGGGGGCAACTAGCGGGAGGAGTTGAGCAGTTCTTC. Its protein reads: CASSQSRRDRGQLAGGVEQFF.